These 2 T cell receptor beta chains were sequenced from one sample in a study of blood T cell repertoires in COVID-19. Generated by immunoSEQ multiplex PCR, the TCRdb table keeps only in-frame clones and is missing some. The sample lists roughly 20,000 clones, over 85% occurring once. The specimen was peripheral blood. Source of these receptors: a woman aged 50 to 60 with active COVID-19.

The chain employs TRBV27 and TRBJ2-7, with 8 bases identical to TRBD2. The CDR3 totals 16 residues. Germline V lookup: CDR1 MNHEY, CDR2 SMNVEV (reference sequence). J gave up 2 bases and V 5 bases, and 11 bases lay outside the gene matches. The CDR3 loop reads CASSPTPGLVAYEQYF. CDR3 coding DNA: TGTGCCAGCAGTCCGACACCGGGACTAGTGGCCTACGAGCAGTACTTC.

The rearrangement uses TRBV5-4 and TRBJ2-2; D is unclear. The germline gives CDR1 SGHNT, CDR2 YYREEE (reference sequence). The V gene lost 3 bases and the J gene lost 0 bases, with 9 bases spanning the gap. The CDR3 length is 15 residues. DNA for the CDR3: TGTGCCAGCAGCTCCGAGACTGCGAACACCGGGGAGCTGTTTTTT. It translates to CASSSETANTGELFF.